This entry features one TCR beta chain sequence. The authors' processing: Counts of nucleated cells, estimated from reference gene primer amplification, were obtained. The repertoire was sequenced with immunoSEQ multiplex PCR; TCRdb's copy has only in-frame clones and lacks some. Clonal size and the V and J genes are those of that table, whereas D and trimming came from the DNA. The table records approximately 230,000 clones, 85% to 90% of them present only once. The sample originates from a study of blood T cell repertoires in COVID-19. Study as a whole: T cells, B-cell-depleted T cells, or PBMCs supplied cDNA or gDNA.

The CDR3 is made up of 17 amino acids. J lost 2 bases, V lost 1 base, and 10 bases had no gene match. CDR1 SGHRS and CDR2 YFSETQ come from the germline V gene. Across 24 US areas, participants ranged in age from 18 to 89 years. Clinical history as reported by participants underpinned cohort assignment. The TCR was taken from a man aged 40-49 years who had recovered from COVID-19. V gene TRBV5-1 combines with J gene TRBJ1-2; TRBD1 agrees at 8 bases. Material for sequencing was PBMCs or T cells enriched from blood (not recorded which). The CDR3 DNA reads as TGCGCCAGCAGCTTGCGGACAGGGATAGGGGGAAACTATGGCTACACCTTC. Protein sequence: CASSLRTGIGGNYGYTF.